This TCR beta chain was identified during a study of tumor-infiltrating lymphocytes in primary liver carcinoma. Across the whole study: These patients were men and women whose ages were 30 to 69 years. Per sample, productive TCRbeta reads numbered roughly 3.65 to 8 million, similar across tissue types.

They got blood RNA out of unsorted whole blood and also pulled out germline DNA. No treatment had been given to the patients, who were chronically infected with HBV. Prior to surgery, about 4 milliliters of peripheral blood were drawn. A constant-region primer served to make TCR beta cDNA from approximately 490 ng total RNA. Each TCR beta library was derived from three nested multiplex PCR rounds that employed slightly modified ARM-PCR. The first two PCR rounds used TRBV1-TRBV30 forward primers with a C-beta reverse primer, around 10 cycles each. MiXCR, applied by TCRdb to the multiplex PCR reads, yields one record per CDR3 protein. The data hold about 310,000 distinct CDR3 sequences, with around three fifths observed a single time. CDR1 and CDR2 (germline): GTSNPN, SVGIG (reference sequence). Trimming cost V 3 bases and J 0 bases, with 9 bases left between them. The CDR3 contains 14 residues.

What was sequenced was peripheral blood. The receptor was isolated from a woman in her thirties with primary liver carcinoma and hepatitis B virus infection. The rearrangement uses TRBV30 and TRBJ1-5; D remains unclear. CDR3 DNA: TGTGCCTGGAGAAGTCAGGTTAGCAATCAGCCCCAGCATTTT. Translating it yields CAWRSQVSNQPQHF.